The 29 T cell receptor beta chains listed next were all sequenced from one sample in a study of shared clonotypes between healthy human individuals. Profiling relied on immunoSEQ multiplex PCR, and the TCRdb table lists in-frame clones only, not all of them. This sample carries 1.4 million or so clones, around 98.5% of them seen once, and the ten largest clones take 0.36%. The sequencing input was naive CD4+ T cells sorted from blood. As for subset: CD45RA+ positively selected. These receptors came from a man aged 25-45 years in good health.

The chain has TRBV5-1 and TRBJ2-1; D is perhaps TRBD2 (5 bases). Per germline, CDR1 SGHRS and CDR2 YFSETQ. Trimming removed 2 bases from V and 5 bases from J, with 14 bases in between. The CDR3 covers 15 residues. The CDR3 is CASSFYRTLDNEQFF. The CDR3 DNA sequence: TGCGCCAGCAGCTTTTATCGGACTCTCGACAATGAGCAGTTCTTC.

The chain carries TRBV19 and TRBJ1-5, with D possibly TRBD1 on 6 matching bases. The CDR3 is made up of 18 amino acids. The V gene's germline CDR1 is LNHDA and CDR2 SQIVND (reference sequence). Trimming removed 3 bases at V and 2 bases at J, with 20 bases between. The CDR3 protein is CASSMMRQGLPGNQPQHF. The CDR3 region has the DNA TGTGCCAGTAGTATGATGCGGCAGGGGCTCCCCGGCAATCAGCCCCAGCATTTT. Supplemented by reference TRBV19 and TRBJ1-5, the full variable domain reads DGGITQSPKYLFRKEGQNVTLSCEQNLNHDAMYWYRQDPGQGLRLIYYSQIVNDFQKGDIAEGYSVSREKKESFPLTVTSAQKNPTAFYLCASSMMRQGLPGNQPQHFGDGTRLSIL.

The V gene is TRBV15, the J gene TRBJ2-7, with D possibly being TRBD1 (6 bases). CDR1 is LNHNV, CDR2 YYDKDF, per germline (reference sequence). With 0 bases removed from V and 1 base from J, the gap between germline ends came to 13 bases. This CDR3 region has 16 residues. The CDR3 DNA follows: TGTGCCACCAGCAGAGAAAGGGACACCGTTTCCTACGAGCAGTACTTC. It codes for CATSRERDTVSYEQYF.

The chain joins TRBV10-2 to TRBJ2-6; 8 positions match TRBD1. V lost 6 bases and J lost 3; bases outside the gene matches: 10. Per germline, CDR1 WSHSY and CDR2 SAAADI. The CDR3 has 17 amino acids. Written as DNA, the CDR3 is TGCGCCAGCAGGGGCTACGGACAGGGTGTTGGGGCCAACGTCCTGACTTTC. It encodes CASRGYGQGVGANVLTF.

A note on this clone: This specimen includes other DNA sequences encoding the same CDR3. V gene TRBV28 combines with J gene TRBJ2-7; 10 bases align to TRBD2. The germline V gene has CDR1 MDHEN and CDR2 SYDVKM. This CDR3 is built from 14 residues. The trim removed 6 bases at V and 2 bases at J, leaving 4 bases unmatched. The CDR3 reads CASSLLAGAYEQYF. CDR3 sequence (DNA): TGTGCCAGCAGCCTCCTAGCGGGAGCCTACGAGCAGTACTTC. The full variable domain, its missing parts supplied by reference TRBV28 and TRBJ2-7, is DVKVTQSSRYLVKRTGEKVFLECVQDMDHENMFWYRQDPGLGLRLIYFSYDVKMKEKGDIPEGYSVSREKKERFSLILESASTNQTSMYLCASSLLAGAYEQYFGPGTRLTVT.

The gene calls are TRBV7-9 and TRBJ2-3; a possible D gene is TRBD2 (6 bases). The CDR3 loop spans 16 amino acids. Looked up from germline, CDR1 is SEHNR and CDR2 is FQNEAQ (reference sequence). Trimming left V 1 base short and J 0 bases short, with 11 bases between. The CDR3 is CASSLGLASSTDTQYF. The CDR3 DNA reads as TGTGCCAGCAGCTTAGGGCTAGCGTCTAGCACAGATACGCAGTATTTT.

The chain links TRBV11-2 to TRBJ2-1; D is unresolved. The CDR3 extends over 15 amino acids. Germline CDR1 reads SGHAT; CDR2 reads FQNNGV. V was clipped by 7 bases and J by 2 bases, with 15 bases between them. The CDR3 protein is CASTPWAVTYNEQFF. The CDR3, as DNA: TGTGCCAGCACCCCCTGGGCGGTGACCTACAATGAGCAGTTCTTC.

V is TRBV9 and J is TRBJ2-7; D remains unclear. Germline V gene sequence: CDR1 SGDLS, CDR2 YYNGEE. V lost 1 base to trimming and J lost 6 bases, with 11 bases between them. The CDR3 spans 13 residues. The CDR3 nucleotides are TGTGCCAGCAGCGTACACCCGGCCGGCGAGCAGTACTTC. Amino acids: CASSVHPAGEQYF.

The rearrangement joins TRBV4-1 to TRBJ2-1; D is ambiguous. Germline CDR1 MGHRA, CDR2 YSYEKL. Trimming pared 8 bases from V and 4 bases from J, leaving 18 bases between. There are 15 residues in the CDR3. In DNA, the CDR3 is TGCGCCAGCCGGGCTGAGGATAAACCGTACAATGAGCAGTTCTTC. This encodes CASRAEDKPYNEQFF.

This chain connects TRBV28 to TRBJ1-1; no firm D call. V lost 6 bases, J lost 3 bases, and 5 bases lay in between. Per germline, CDR1 MDHEN and CDR2 SYDVKM. This CDR3 is 11 amino acids long. For the CDR3, the DNA is TGTGCCAGCAGAACGGACACTGAAGCTTTCTTT. Encoded protein: CASRTDTEAFF. Variable domain in full (rest from reference TRBV28 and TRBJ1-1): DVKVTQSSRYLVKRTGEKVFLECVQDMDHENMFWYRQDPGLGLRLIYFSYDVKMKEKGDIPEGYSVSREKKERFSLILESASTNQTSMYLCASRTDTEAFFGQGTRLTVV.

V usage is TRBV10-3 and J usage is TRBJ2-5; TRBD2 might be the D (5 bases). The CDR3 totals 15 residues. Germline CDR1 is ENHRY and CDR2 is SYGVKD. V was cut by 0 bases and J by 2 bases, with 10 bases left in between. In DNA, the CDR3 is TGTGCCATCAGTGAGTCTGCTTGGACTCAAGAGACCCAGTACTTC. This encodes CAISESAWTQETQYF.

This clone appeared a single time. The same CDR3 arises from other DNA sequences in this sample as well. The CDR3 region is CASSLVNEQFF. The CDR3 nucleotides read TGTGCCAGCAGCTTAGTAAATGAGCAGTTCTTC. The rearrangement joins TRBV11-2 to TRBJ2-1; D uncertain. CDR1 is SGHAT, CDR2 FQNNGV, per germline. V was cut by 1 base and J by 7 bases, with 2 bases left in between. The CDR3 sequence is 11 residues long.

The chain joins TRBV2 to TRBJ2-5; TRBD1 matches 8 bases. The V gene end was trimmed by 7 bases and the J gene end by 4 bases; junction bases not matched to a gene: 5. Germline V lookup: CDR1 SNHLY, CDR2 FYNNEI. The CDR3 spans 13 residues. DNA for the CDR3: TGTGCCAGCACGAAACAGGGGGTAGAGACCCAGTACTTC. Translated: CASTKQGVETQYF.

The rearrangement uses TRBV5-1 and TRBJ1-1, with a tentative D call TRBD1 (5 bases). The CDR3 covers 14 residues. Trimming left V 0 bases short and J 0 bases short, with 6 bases between. The germline gives CDR1 SGHRS, CDR2 YFSETQ. Here the CDR3 DNA reads TGCGCCAGCAGCTTGGAAGGGGTGAACACTGAAGCTTTCTTT. Translating it yields CASSLEGVNTEAFF.

The V and J genes are TRBV2 and TRBJ2-1; TRBD2 aligns across 13 bases. J gave up 4 bases and V 6 bases, and 3 bases lay outside the gene matches. In germline, CDR1 is SNHLY, CDR2 FYNNEI. The CDR3 runs 15 residues. In DNA form, the CDR3 reads TGTGCCAGCAGGGGACTAGCGGGGAGGTACAATGAGCAGTTCTTC. This codes for CASRGLAGRYNEQFF.

Only one count was recorded for this clone. The gene calls are TRBV4-1 and TRBJ2-7; 9 bases are a match to TRBD1. The CDR3 sequence is 15 residues long. Trimming cost V 4 bases and J 3 bases; bases outside gene matches: 7. The germline V gene has CDR1 MGHRA and CDR2 YSYEKL. The CDR3 spells CASSRGQGLNYEQYF. In nucleotides, the CDR3 is TGCGCCAGCAGCCGCGGACAGGGGCTTAACTACGAGCAGTACTTC.

This chain connects TRBV23-1 to TRBJ2-7; D gene ambiguous. TRBV23-1 is noted as an ORF with a role that remains uncertain. CDR3 length: 16 amino acids. The germline V and J ends were trimmed by 4 bases and 6 bases, with 22 bases remaining between them. As DNA, the CDR3 is TGCGCCAGCAGTCCCCCCTTTGGCACTTACTACGTCGAGCAGTACTTC. This encodes CASSPPFGTYYVEQYF.

In this sample, this clone turned up once. The chain recombines TRBV7-3 with TRBJ1-2; 10 bases map to TRBD1. This CDR3 contains 17 residues. The trim removed 5 bases at V and 5 bases at J, leaving 14 bases unmatched. CDR1 is SGHTA and CDR2 is FQGTGA in the germline V gene. CDR3 protein: CASSLSSDRGLKYGYTF. DNA of the CDR3: TGTGCCAGCAGCCTATCCTCTGACAGGGGGCTAAAGTATGGCTACACCTTC.

The chain has TRBV23-1 and TRBJ1-1; D perhaps matches TRBD1 (5 bases). TRBV23-1 is labeled an ORF, and its function is uncertain. The CDR3 covers 12 residues. Trimming took 10 bases from V and 2 from J, leaving 11 bases between them. The CDR3 nucleotides read TGCGCCACCCGACAGCGAAACACTGAAGCTTTCTTT. Its protein is CATRQRNTEAFF.

The chain is built from TRBV5-4 and TRBJ2-7, with a tentative D call TRBD1 (5 bases). The CDR3 is 14 amino acids. The V gene lost 4 bases and the J gene lost 2 bases, with 13 bases spanning the gap. From germline, CDR1 is SGHNT and CDR2 YYREEE (reference sequence). The CDR3 DNA sequence: TGTGCCAGCAGCCTCAGGGTTCCCCCCTACGAGCAGTACTTC. The encoded protein is CASSLRVPPYEQYF. Full variable domain (rest looked up from reference TRBV5-4 and TRBJ2-7): ETGVTQSPTHLIKTRGQQVTLRCSSQSGHNTVSWYQQALGQGPQFIFQYYREEENGRGNFPPRFSGLQFPNYSSELNVNALELDDSALYLCASSLRVPPYEQYFGPGTRLTVT.

The table lists this clone with a count of one. This rearrangement joins TRBV6-1 to TRBJ2-7; 7 nucleotides align to TRBD1. There are 13 residues in the CDR3. Germline assignment: CDR1 MNHNS and CDR2 SASEGT. Trimming took 5 bases from V and 3 from J; bases not matched to a gene: 4. The CDR3 nucleotides read TGTGCCAGCAGTTCACAGGGGAACTACGAGCAGTACTTC. It translates to CASSSQGNYEQYF.

The CDR3 DNA reads TGTGCCAGCAGCGTAGAAGTAGGGTCCGATGAGCAGTTCTTC. Translation: CASSVEVGSDEQFF. This chain connects TRBV9 to TRBJ2-1; no firm D call. The CDR3 consists of 14 residues. Germline-derived CDR1 and CDR2 are SGDLS and YYNGEE. Trimming left V 0 bases short and J 8 bases short, with 12 bases between.

The gene calls are TRBV10-2 and TRBJ2-1, with TRBD2 identical over 7 bases. Germline trimming cut 6 bases from V and 8 bases from J; bases unmatched to any gene: 13. CDR3 size: 15 residues. Per the germline V gene, CDR1 is WSHSY and CDR2 is SAAADI. CDR3 residues: CASRLLAMAADEQFF. The CDR3 DNA reads TGCGCCAGCAGACTACTAGCGATGGCAGCTGATGAGCAGTTCTTC.

This clone was seen once. The V and J genes are TRBV19 and TRBJ1-5; D is possibly TRBD1 (6 bases). The CDR3 extends over 15 amino acids. Trimming shortened V by 7 bases and J by 2 bases, and 15 bases separated the two germline ends. Germline CDR1 reads LNHDA; CDR2 reads SQIVND (reference sequence). The CDR3 coding sequence is TGTGCCAGTATCTCTGGGCACAGGGGCAATCAGCCCCAGCATTTT. Protein sequence: CASISGHRGNQPQHF.

V usage is TRBV19 and J usage is TRBJ2-2; D uncertain. The V and J ends lost 4 bases and 0 bases respectively, with 6 bases between them. This CDR3 is built from 14 residues. The germline gives CDR1 LNHDA, CDR2 SQIVND (reference sequence). CDR3 sequence (DNA): TGTGCCAGTAGTAGGTTTACGAACACCGGGGAGCTGTTTTTT. It yields the protein CASSRFTNTGELFF.

This clone has a single count. The sample holds other DNA sequences that translate to the same CDR3. The chain couples TRBV10-2 to TRBJ1-1; D gene uncertain. This CDR3 comprises 11 residues. Germline CDR1 WSHSY, CDR2 SAAADI. Trimming shortened V by 6 bases and J by 7 bases, and 9 bases separated the two germline ends. The CDR3 is CASRRQDEAFF. CDR3 bases: TGCGCCAGCAGGAGGCAGGATGAAGCTTTCTTT.

The gene calls are TRBV4-1 and TRBJ2-5; D is uncertain. With 1 base removed from V and 0 bases from J, the gap between germline ends came to 12 bases. The germline CDR1 and CDR2 sequences are MGHRA and YSYEKL. The CDR3 contains 16 residues. CDR3 residues: CASSQAPLQYQETQYF. CDR3 nucleotide sequence: TGCGCCAGCAGCCAAGCCCCTCTGCAGTACCAAGAGACCCAGTACTTC.

The V and J genes are TRBV6-4 and TRBJ1-1; D unclear. Germline V lookup: CDR1 MRHNA, CDR2 SNTAGT. Trimming cost V 3 bases and J 3 bases, with 8 bases left between them. The CDR3 runs to 13 residues. CDR3 sequence reads: CASSDHPYTEAFF. CDR3 DNA: TGTGCCAGCAGTGATCACCCCTACACTGAAGCTTTCTTT.

The V and J genes are TRBV6-1 and TRBJ2-1, with TRBD2 matching over 10 bases. This CDR3 has 13 amino acids. V lost 8 bases to trimming and J lost 5 bases; unmatched junction nucleotides: 3. Germline values: CDR1 MNHNS, CDR2 SASEGT. The CDR3 protein is CASLAGVNNEQFF. DNA of the CDR3: TGTGCCAGCCTAGCGGGAGTTAACAATGAGCAGTTCTTC.